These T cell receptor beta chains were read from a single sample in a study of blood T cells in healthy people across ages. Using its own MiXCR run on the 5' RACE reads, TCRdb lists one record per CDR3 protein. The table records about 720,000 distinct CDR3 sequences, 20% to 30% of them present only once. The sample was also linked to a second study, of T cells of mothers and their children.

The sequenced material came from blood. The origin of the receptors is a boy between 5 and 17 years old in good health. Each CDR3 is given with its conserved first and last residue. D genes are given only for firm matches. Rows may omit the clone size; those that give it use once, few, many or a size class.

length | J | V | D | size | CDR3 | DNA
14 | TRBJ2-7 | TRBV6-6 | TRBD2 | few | CASNGLAGGYEQYF | TGTGCCAGCAATGGACTAGCGGGAGGCTACGAGCAGTACTTC
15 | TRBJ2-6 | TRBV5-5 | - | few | CASSWTVPGANVLTF | TGTGCCAGCAGCTGGACAGTTCCTGGGGCCAACGTCCTGACTTTC
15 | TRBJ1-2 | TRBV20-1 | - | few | CSARNPSQRGGGYTF | TGCAGTGCTAGAAACCCCTCCCAAAGAGGCGGAGGCTACACCTTC
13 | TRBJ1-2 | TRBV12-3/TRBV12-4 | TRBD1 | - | CASSQGAYYGYTF | TGTGCCAGCAGTCAGGGGGCATACTATGGCTACACCTTC
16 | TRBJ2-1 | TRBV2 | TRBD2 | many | CASSITSGSSYNEQFF | TGTGCCAGCAGCATTACTAGCGGTAGCTCCTACAATGAGCAGTTCTTC
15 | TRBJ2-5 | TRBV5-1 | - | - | CASIPNADSSETQYF | TGCGCCAGCATCCCGAACGCCGACAGCTCAGAGACCCAGTACTTC
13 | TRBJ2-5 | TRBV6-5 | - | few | CASSRTVLETQYF | TGTGCCAGCAGCCGGACAGTCCTAGAGACCCAGTACTTC
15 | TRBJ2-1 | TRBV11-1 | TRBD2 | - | CASRRTSGSMDEQFF | TGTGCCAGCAGGCGGACTAGCGGGAGCATGGATGAGCAGTTCTTC
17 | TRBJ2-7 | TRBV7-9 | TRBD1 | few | CASSLGRQGPSSYEQYF | TGTGCCAGCAGCTTAGGTCGACAGGGGCCAAGCTCCTACGAGCAGTACTTC
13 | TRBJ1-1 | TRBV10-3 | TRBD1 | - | CAISGDRGYEAFF | TGTGCCATCAGTGGGGACAGGGGGTATGAAGCTTTCTTT
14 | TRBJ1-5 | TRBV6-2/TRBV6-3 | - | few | CASSYSTEFQPQHF | TGTGCCAGCAGTTACTCGACAGAATTTCAGCCCCAGCATTTT
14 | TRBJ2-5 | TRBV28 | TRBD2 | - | CASSSGGPVETQYF | TGTGCCAGCTCCTCGGGAGGGCCGGTAGAGACCCAGTACTTC
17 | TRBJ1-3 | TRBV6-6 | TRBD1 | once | CASSINRGESSGNTIYF | TGTGCCAGCAGTATAAACAGGGGGGAGAGCTCTGGAAACACCATATATTTT
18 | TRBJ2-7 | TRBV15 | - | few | CATSRDSDAGTRRGEQYF | TGTGCCACCAGCAGAGATTCGGACGCGGGGACCCGTCGGGGCGAGCAGTACTTC
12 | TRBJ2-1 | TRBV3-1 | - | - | CASSPDQHRQFF | TGTGCCAGCAGCCCGGACCAACACCGGCAGTTCTTC
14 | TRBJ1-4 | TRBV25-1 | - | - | CASSEPSRNEKLFF | TGTGCCAGCAGTGAACCGTCACGGAATGAAAAACTGTTTTTT
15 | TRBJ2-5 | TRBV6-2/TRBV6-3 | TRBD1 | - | CASSPRDRDEKTQYF | TGTGCCAGCAGTCCCCGGGACAGGGATGAAAAGACCCAGTACTTC
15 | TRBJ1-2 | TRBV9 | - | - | CASSVFLNANHGYTF | TGTGCCAGCAGCGTATTTTTGAACGCCAACCATGGCTACACCTTC
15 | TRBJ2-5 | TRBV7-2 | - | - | CASSRGFMDFPALYF | TGTGCCAGCAGCCGGGGCTTCATGGATTTCCCCGCATTGTACTTC
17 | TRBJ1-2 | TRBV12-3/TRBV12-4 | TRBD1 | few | CASSYGQGGFLSYGYTF | TGTGCCAGCAGTTATGGACAGGGCGGCTTCCTGAGCTATGGCTACACCTTC
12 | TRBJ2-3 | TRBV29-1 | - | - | CSVEEGVDTQYF | TGCAGCGTTGAAGAAGGGGTCGATACGCAGTATTTT
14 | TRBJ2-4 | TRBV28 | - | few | CASNLHVAKNIQYF | TGTGCCAGCAATTTACACGTAGCCAAAAACATTCAGTACTTC
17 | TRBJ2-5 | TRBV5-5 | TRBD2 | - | CASSLRSLAGAPLEQHF | TGTGCCAGCAGCTTGAGGTCCCTAGCGGGGGCCCCCTTGGAGCAGCACTTC
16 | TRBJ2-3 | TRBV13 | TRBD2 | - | CASSSLAGAGTDTQYF | TGTGCCAGCAGCTCCTTAGCGGGGGCTGGCACAGATACGCAGTATTTT
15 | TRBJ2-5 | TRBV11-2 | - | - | CASSLGQANQETQYF | TGTGCCAGCAGCTTAGGACAGGCCAACCAAGAGACCCAGTACTTC
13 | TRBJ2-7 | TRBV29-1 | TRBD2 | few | CSATSGSPYEQYF | TGCAGCGCTACTAGCGGGAGTCCCTACGAGCAGTACTTC
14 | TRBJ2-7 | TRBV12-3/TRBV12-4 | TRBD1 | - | CASSQDRVPYEQYF | TGTGCCAGCAGTCAGGACAGGGTGCCCTACGAGCAGTACTTC
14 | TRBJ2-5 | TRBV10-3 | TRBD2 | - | CAISERLAEETQYF | TGTGCCATCAGCGAAAGACTAGCGGAAGAGACCCAGTACTTC
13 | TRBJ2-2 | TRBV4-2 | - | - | CASSQGPGGELFF | TGTGCCAGCAGCCAAGGCCCGGGCGGGGAGCTGTTTTTT